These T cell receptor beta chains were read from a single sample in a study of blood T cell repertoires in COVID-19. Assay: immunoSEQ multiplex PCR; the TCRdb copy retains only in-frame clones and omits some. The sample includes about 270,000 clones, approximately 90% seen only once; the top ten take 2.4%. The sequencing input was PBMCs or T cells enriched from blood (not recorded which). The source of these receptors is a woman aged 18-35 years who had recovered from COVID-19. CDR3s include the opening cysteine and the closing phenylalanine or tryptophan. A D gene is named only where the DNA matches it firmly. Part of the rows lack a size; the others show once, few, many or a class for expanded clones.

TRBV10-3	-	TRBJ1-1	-	TGTGCCATCAACGGGGACTTGAACACTGAAGCTTTCTTT	CAINGDLNTEAFF
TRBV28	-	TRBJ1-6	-	TGTGCCAGCAGTAACAGGGCTTTCCCCCTCCACTTT	CASSNRAFPLHF
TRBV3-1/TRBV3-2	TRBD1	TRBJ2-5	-	TGTGCCAGCAGCCGGGGGACAGGGGAGTCAGAGACCCAGTACTTC	CASSRGTGESETQYF
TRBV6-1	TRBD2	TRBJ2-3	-	TGTGCCAGCAGTGAGTCTAGCGGGGGGCCAGATACGCAGTATTTT	CASSESSGGPDTQYF
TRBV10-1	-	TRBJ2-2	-	TGCGCCACCCGGGGTTTTAACACCGGGGAGCTGTTTTTT	CATRGFNTGELFF
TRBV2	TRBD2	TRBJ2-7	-	TGTGCCAGCAAGGGCGTTAGCGGGGGGTATAGCTCCTACGAGCAGTACTTC	CASKGVSGGYSSYEQYF
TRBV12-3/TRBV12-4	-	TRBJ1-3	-	TGTGCCAGCAGTTTAAACGGGGGGCATCTCATATATTTT	CASSLNGGHLIYF
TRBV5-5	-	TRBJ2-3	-	TGTGCCAGCAGCCGGGATGCCTTCACAGATACGCAGTATTTT	CASSRDAFTDTQYF
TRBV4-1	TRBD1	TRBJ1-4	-	TGCGCCAGCAGCCATGGAACAGGGGAGGATGAAAAACTGTTTTTT	CASSHGTGEDEKLFF
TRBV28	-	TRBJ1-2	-	TGTGCCAGCAGCATTTGGACAGACTATGGCTACACCTTC	CASSIWTDYGYTF
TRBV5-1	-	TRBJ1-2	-	TGCGCCAGCAGCTTGCGGGATAACTATGGCTACACCTTC	CASSLRDNYGYTF
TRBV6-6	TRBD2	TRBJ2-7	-	TGTGCCAGCAGCTCAGCGGGGTGGGAGCAGTACTTC	CASSSAGWEQYF
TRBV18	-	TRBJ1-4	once	TGTGCCAGCTCACGGGGATTCGACAGAACAACTAATGAAAAACTGTTTTTT	CASSRGFDRTTNEKLFF
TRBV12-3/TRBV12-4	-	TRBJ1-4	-	TGTGCCAGCAGTCTGGGAGTTGGGGAAAAACTGTTTTTT	CASSLGVGEKLFF
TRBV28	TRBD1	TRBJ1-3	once	TGTGCCAGCAGTTTTGGACAGGGGCTTGGAAACACCATATATTTT	CASSFGQGLGNTIYF
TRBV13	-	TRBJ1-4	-	TGTGCCAGCAGCTCCAGACGGGAAACAACTAATGAAAAACTGTTTTTT	CASSSRRETTNEKLFF
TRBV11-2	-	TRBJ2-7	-	TGTGCCAGCAGCTACCTTAACTCCGAATTGCACTACGAGCAGTACTTC	CASSYLNSELHYEQYF
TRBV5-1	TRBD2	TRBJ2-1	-	TGCGCCAGCAGCTCCTCCGTACGCGGGGGTAATGAGCAGTTCTTC	CASSSSVRGGNEQFF
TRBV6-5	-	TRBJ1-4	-	TGTGCCAGCAACAGGGCCCCTAATGAAAAACTGTTTTTT	CASNRAPNEKLFF
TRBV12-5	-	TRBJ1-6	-	TGTGCTAGTGGTTCCCCCCTAAGAGACAGGATAATTTCCCCACCCCTCCACTTT	CASGSPLRDRIISPPLHF
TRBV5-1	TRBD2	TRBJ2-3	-	TGCGCCAGCAGCTTGAGCTGGGGGGGAAATACGCAGTATTTT	CASSLSWGGNTQYF
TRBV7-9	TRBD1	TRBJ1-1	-	TGTGCCAGCAGCTTAGGGGGGACAGGGAGAACTGAAGCTTTCTTT	CASSLGGTGRTEAFF
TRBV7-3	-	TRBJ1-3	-	TGTGCCAGCAGCTCAGGGGATGGAAACACCATATATTTT	CASSSGDGNTIYF
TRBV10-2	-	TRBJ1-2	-	TGCGCCAGCGGGCCCGGACTCAGCTATGGCTACACCTTC	CASGPGLSYGYTF
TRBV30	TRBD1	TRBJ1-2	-	TGTGCCTGGGCCCTACAGGGGGCCTACACCTTC	CAWALQGAYTF
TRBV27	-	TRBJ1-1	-	TGTGCCAGCAGTTCAAGAACAGGGCAGGGCACTGAAGCTTTCTTT	CASSSRTGQGTEAFF
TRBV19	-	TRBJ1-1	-	TGTGCCAGTAGCACCGGGACAAGAACTGAAGCTTTCTTT	CASSTGTRTEAFF
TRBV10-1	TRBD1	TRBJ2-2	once	TGCGCCAGCAACTCGGTGGGACAGGGGAGCACCGGGGAGCTGTTTTTT	CASNSVGQGSTGELFF
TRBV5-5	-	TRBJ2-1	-	TGTGCCAGCAGCTTTGGGCCATCAGGGATCCCCAATGAGCAGTTCTTC	CASSFGPSGIPNEQFF
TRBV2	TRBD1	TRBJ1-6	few	TGTGCCAGCAGTGACAGGACAGGGAATAATTCACCCCTCCACTTT	CASSDRTGNNSPLHF
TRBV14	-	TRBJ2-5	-	TGTGCCAGCAGCACTCAATTTAGTGGGACCCAGTACTTC	CASSTQFSGTQYF
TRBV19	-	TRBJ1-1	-	TGTGCCAGTAGTATAGGGGGCTCCGTGAAAATTGAAGCTTTCTTT	CASSIGGSVKIEAFF